The present T cell receptor (beta chain) was sequenced within a study of response to subunit inactivated influenza vaccine. As to this clonotype: Its specificity is unknown.

CDR1 SGHRS and CDR2 YFSETQ come from the germline V gene. Trimming shortened V by 6 bases and J by 2 bases, and 16 bases separated the two germline ends. The CDR3 consists of 15 residues. TCRdb reprocessed the RT-PCR reads via MiXCR and lists one record per CDR3 protein. This table has 500,000 to 600,000 distinct CDR3 sequences, about 10% appearing once. Regarding the study as a whole: That few new T cells are recruited by each seasonal influenza vaccination was the authors' suggestion.

The same specimen was also included in a second study, on T cells expressing NK-cell markers. This second study says: For TCR beta, cDNA was produced by 5'RACE template switching with UMIs. Of eight sequenced donors, seven were HCMV-seropositive and one HCMV-seronegative. As a fraction of CD8+ T cells, dominant NKG2C+ clonotypes reached roughly 1.0-7.0% in more than five donors. Expanded NKG2C+ T cell clones were not confirmed as HCMV-specific.

The chain couples TRBV5-1 to TRBJ2-3, with D possibly matching TRBD1 (5 bases). The TCR originated in a man between 45 and 60 years old who received an inactivated influenza vaccine. The specimen was PBMCs from blood, collected on the day of vaccination. CDR3: CASTLWGGNTDTQYF. The CDR3 DNA follows: TGCGCCAGCACCCTCTGGGGCGGTAACACAGATACGCAGTATTTT.